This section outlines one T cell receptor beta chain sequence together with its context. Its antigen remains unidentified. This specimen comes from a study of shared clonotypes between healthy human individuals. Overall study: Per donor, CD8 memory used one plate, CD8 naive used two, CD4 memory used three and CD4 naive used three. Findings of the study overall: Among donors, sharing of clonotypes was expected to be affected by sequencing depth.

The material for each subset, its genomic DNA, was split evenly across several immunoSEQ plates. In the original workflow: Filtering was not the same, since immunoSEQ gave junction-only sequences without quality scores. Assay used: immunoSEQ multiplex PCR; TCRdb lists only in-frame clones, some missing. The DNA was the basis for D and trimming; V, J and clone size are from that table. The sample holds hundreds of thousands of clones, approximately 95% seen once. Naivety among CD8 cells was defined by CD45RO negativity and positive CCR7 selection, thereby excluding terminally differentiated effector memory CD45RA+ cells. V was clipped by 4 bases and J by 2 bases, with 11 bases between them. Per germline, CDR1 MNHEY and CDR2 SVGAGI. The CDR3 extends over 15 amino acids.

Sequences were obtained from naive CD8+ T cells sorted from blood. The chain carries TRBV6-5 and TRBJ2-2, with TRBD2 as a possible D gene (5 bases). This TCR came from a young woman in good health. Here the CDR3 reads CASSLSGSNTGELFF. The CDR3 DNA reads TGTGCCAGCAGTTTATCGGGGTCTAACACCGGGGAGCTGTTTTTT.